A single sample is the source of the 13 T cell receptor beta chains below, sequenced in a study of technical replicates of blood from several donors. Only in-frame clones appear in the TCRdb table, and some are missing; sequencing was by immunoSEQ multiplex PCR. The sample has 40,000 to 55,000 clones; approximately 95% are singletons. Material: T cells isolated from PBMCs. All receptors come from a human donor in good health.

This sequence joins TRBV7-9 and TRBJ2-1; D is possibly TRBD2 (6 bases). The CDR3 contains 13 residues. V lost 6 bases, J lost 7 bases, and 13 bases lay in between. Per germline, CDR1 SEHNR and CDR2 FQNEAQ (reference sequence). CDR3: CASREGGLNEQFF. As DNA, the CDR3 is TGTGCCAGCAGGGAAGGAGGGCTGAATGAGCAGTTCTTC.

This chain joins TRBV19 and TRBJ1-5; 7 nucleotides align to TRBD1. In germline, CDR1 is LNHDA, CDR2 SQIVND (reference sequence). CDR3 length: 14 residues. J was trimmed by 6 bases and V by 7 bases; bases with no gene match: 9. The CDR3 DNA is TGTGCCAGTATCAAAGACAGGGACTCTCAGCCCCAGCATTTT. Translation: CASIKDRDSQPQHF.

The gene calls are TRBV7-3 and TRBJ1-1; D is unresolved. The germline gives CDR1 SGHTA, CDR2 FQGTGA. Trimming cost V 0 bases and J 5 bases, with 7 bases left between them. There are 13 residues in the CDR3. The CDR3, as DNA: TGTGCCAGCAGCTTAACGGGCCTAACTGAAGCTTTCTTT. It yields the protein CASSLTGLTEAFF.

This chain connects TRBV10-3 to TRBJ2-1; TRBD2 matches at 13 bases. There are 15 residues in the CDR3. With 5 bases clipped from V and 7 bases from J, the junction kept 5 bases outside the gene matches. Per germline, CDR1 ENHRY and CDR2 SYGVKD. The CDR3 DNA follows: TGTGCCATCAGTCCCGGGACTAGCGGGACGAATGAGCAGTTCTTC. Its protein is CAISPGTSGTNEQFF.

The chain joins TRBV5-4 to TRBJ1-1; D not certain. The CDR3 runs 14 residues. Germline V gene data show CDR1 as SGHNT and CDR2 as YYREEE (reference sequence). The V and J ends lost 0 bases and 1 base respectively, with 7 bases between them. CDR3 bases: TGTGCCAGCAGCTTGGCTAGGAAGAACACTGAAGCTTTCTTT. This gives the protein CASSLARKNTEAFF.

J is TRBJ1-5 and V is TRBV7-9; 7 bases agree with TRBD1. Germline V gives CDR1 SEHNR, CDR2 FQNEAQ (reference sequence). CDR3 size: 14 residues. Germline trimming cut 3 bases from V and 1 base from J; bases unmatched to any gene: 0. CDR3 loop: CASSLTGSNQPQHF. CDR3 DNA sequence: TGTGCCAGCAGCTTGACAGGGAGCAATCAGCCCCAGCATTTT.

This clone came up once. J is TRBJ1-5 and V is TRBV25-1; TRBD1 aligns across 8 bases. J was trimmed by 2 bases and V by 8 bases; bases with no gene match: 2. Germline values: CDR1 MGHDK, CDR2 SYGVNS. CDR3 size: 13 residues. Here the CDR3 reads CASQGQGNQPQHF. CDR3 coding DNA: TGTGCCAGCCAGGGACAGGGCAATCAGCCCCAGCATTTT.

This chain connects TRBV5-1 to TRBJ2-1, with TRBD1 identical over 7 bases. CDR3 length: 16 amino acids. J gave up 4 bases and V 5 bases, and 12 bases lay outside the gene matches. CDR1 SGHRS and CDR2 YFSETQ come from the germline V gene. The CDR3 loop reads CASSPTGLQGYNEQFF. The DNA for the CDR3 is TGCGCCAGCAGTCCAACGGGTTTACAGGGGTACAATGAGCAGTTCTTC.

V usage is TRBV7-6 and J usage is TRBJ2-3; possible D gene TRBD2, 6 bases. CDR1 and CDR2 from the germline V gene are SGHVS and FNYEAQ. Trimming took off 5 bases at V and 5 bases at J, with 8 bases between the two ends. The length of the CDR3 is 12 residues. The DNA for the CDR3 is TGTGCCAGCAGCACGCGGGAAGATACGCAGTATTTT. Translating it yields CASSTREDTQYF.

This clone was recorded once. This chain connects TRBV6-1 to TRBJ1-3, with a possible D match to TRBD1 (5 bases). The CDR3 contains 15 residues. Germline CDR1 is MNHNS and CDR2 is SASEGT. Trimming shortened V by 6 bases and J by 1 base, and 13 bases separated the two germline ends. This CDR3 reads CASRLTQGSGNTIYF. For the CDR3, the DNA is TGTGCCAGCAGATTGACTCAGGGATCTGGAAACACCATATATTTT.

This chain joins TRBV30 and TRBJ1-5, with 9 bases fitting TRBD1. V shed 3 bases, J shed 7 bases, and the junction held 7 bases outside the gene matches. Germline assignment: CDR1 GTSNPN and CDR2 SVGIG (reference sequence). This CDR3 contains 14 residues. The CDR3 nucleotides read TGTGCCTGGAGCCGGGACAGGGTGGAACAGCCCCAGCATTTT. Translated, it gives CAWSRDRVEQPQHF. Full variable domain (rest looked up from reference TRBV30 and TRBJ1-5): SQTIHQWPATLVQPVGSPLSLECTVEGTSNPNLYWYRQAAGRGLQLLFYSVGIGQISSEVPQNLSASRPQDRQFILSSKKLLLSDSGFYLCAWSRDRVEQPQHFGDGTRLSIL.

The chain couples TRBV2 to TRBJ2-7; 7 positions match TRBD2. V shed 8 bases and J 2 bases; nucleotides not matched to a gene: 6. CDR3 size: 13 residues. Germline V gives CDR1 SNHLY, CDR2 FYNNEI. Here the CDR3 reads CASGGGSTYEQYF. The CDR3 DNA sequence: TGTGCCAGCGGGGGGGGTTCTACCTACGAGCAGTACTTC.

The genes are TRBV7-2 and TRBJ1-5; 7 bases match TRBD1. The CDR3 consists of 15 residues. V dropped 4 bases and J dropped 3; count of bases not matched to a gene: 6. CDR1 and CDR2 (germline): SGHTA, FQGNSA. CDR3 DNA sequence: TGTGCCAGCAGCTCCACAGGGGACGCCAATCAGCCCCAGCATTTT. It encodes CASSSTGDANQPQHF.